These 2 T cell receptor beta chains came from one sample sequenced in a study of cytomegalovirus exposure and HLA in healthy donors. The PCR had 60 Vbeta and 13 Jbeta primers. Libraries were prepared by immunoSEQ multiplex PCR; TCRdb keeps only in-frame clonotypes and omits some of them. The data contain some 130,000 clones, approximately 79% of them singletons. Sequencing was carried out using PBMCs. The origin of the receptors is a man aged 35-49 years in good health and CMV-seropositive.

The chain is built from TRBV11-2 and TRBJ2-5; 7 nucleotides match TRBD1. Germline CDR1 and CDR2: SGHAT and FQNNGV. The CDR3 runs to 15 residues. With 4 bases clipped from V and 5 bases from J, the junction kept 10 bases outside the gene matches. The CDR3 sequence: CASSSLGQEWETQYF. Written as DNA, the CDR3 is TGTGCCAGCAGCTCGTTAGGACAGGAGTGGGAGACCCAGTACTTC.

This chain uses TRBV6-5 with TRBJ2-1; D gene ambiguous. V gave up 5 bases and J gave up 9 bases, with 11 bases separating them. This CDR3 spans 12 amino acids. CDR1 and CDR2 from the germline V gene are MNHEY and SVGAGI. CDR3 protein: CASSTPLSEQFF. The CDR3 region has the DNA TGTGCCAGCAGTACCCCACTAAGTGAGCAGTTCTTC.